A selection of T cell receptor beta chains follows, all from one sample in a study of patients and donors after allogeneic stem cell transplantation. TCRdb passed the RT-PCR reads through MiXCR, listing each CDR3 protein once. Among 200,000 to 250,000 distinct CDR3 sequences listed, around 14% were seen once. Material for sequencing was blood, either unsorted or a sorted T cell fraction (not recorded which). All receptors come from a human donor who was either an allogeneic HSCT recipient or a stem cell or donor lymphocyte infusion donor (not recorded which). It is not recorded whose cells these are; they may come from a transplant donor. Both conserved end residues are part of each CDR3. Fields, in order: V gene, J gene, D gene, clone size, CDR3 protein, CDR3 DNA. The D gene is left open where the match is weak. Not every row has a clone size; where given, it reads once, few, many or a size class.

TRBV24-1	TRBJ2-6	-	-	CATSDFVGGAYVLTF	TGTGCCACCAGTGATTTCGTGGGGGGGGCCTACGTCCTGACTTTC
TRBV12-3/TRBV12-4	TRBJ1-5	-	-	CASSSGVHSNQPQHF	TGTGCCAGCAGTTCAGGGGTCCATAGCAATCAGCCCCAGCATTTT
TRBV6-1	TRBJ1-1	-	-	CASSEIGGRIEAFF	TGTGCCAGCAGTGAAATTGGGGGACGGATCGAAGCTTTCTTT
TRBV7-2	TRBJ2-5	-	-	CASSLVAVTQETQYF	TGTGCCAGCAGCTTAGTCGCTGTAACCCAAGAGACCCAGTACTTC
TRBV20-1	TRBJ1-6	-	-	CSTRVRQGTNNSPLHF	TGCAGTACCCGGGTCCGGCAGGGGACGAATAATTCACCCCTCCACTTT
TRBV5-4	TRBJ1-5	-	-	CASSKSGGNQPQHF	TGTGCCAGCAGCAAATCGGGTGGCAATCAGCCCCAGCATTTT
TRBV27	TRBJ2-2	TRBD2	many	CASSLLLAGGPGELFF	TGTGCCAGCAGCCTACTGCTAGCGGGAGGGCCCGGGGAGCTGTTTTTT
TRBV10-3	TRBJ2-5	-	-	CAISQRARETQYF	TGTGCCATCAGCCAGCGGGCGAGAGAGACCCAGTACTTC
TRBV7-6	TRBJ1-4	-	many	CASSPGGPVGEKLFF	TGTGCCAGCAGCCCCGGCGGACCCGTCGGGGAAAAACTGTTTTTT
TRBV15	TRBJ2-3	-	medium-sized	CATSRYGTEDTQYF	TGTGCCACCAGCAGGTACGGGACTGAAGATACGCAGTATTTT
TRBV5-1	TRBJ1-4	-	few	CASSLEGREEKLFF	TGCGCCAGCAGCTTGGAAGGCAGAGAGGAAAAACTGTTTTTT
TRBV5-1	TRBJ2-1	-	many	CASYSSGRLRHNEQFF	TGCGCCAGTTATTCCAGCGGGCGCCTAAGGCACAATGAGCAGTTCTTC
TRBV12-3/TRBV12-4	TRBJ2-7	TRBD1	many	CASRHLTGFEQYF	TGTGCCAGCCGCCATTTGACAGGGTTTGAGCAGTACTTC
TRBV10-3	TRBJ2-1	-	many	CAISGGGQGESANEQFF	TGTGCCATCAGTGGGGGCGGCCAGGGCGAGTCGGCCAATGAGCAGTTCTTC
TRBV4-2	TRBJ2-5	TRBD2	few	CASSPISGLAGGFQETQYF	TGTGCCAGCAGCCCAATCTCCGGACTAGCGGGCGGATTCCAAGAGACCCAGTACTTC
TRBV6-1	TRBJ2-7	-	few	CASSGGRASYEQYF	TGTGCCAGCAGTGGGGGACGGGCTTCCTACGAGCAGTACTTC
TRBV29-1	TRBJ1-2	TRBD1	many	CSVPTGGYGYTF	TGCAGCGTTCCGACAGGGGGCTATGGCTACACCTTC
TRBV7-2	TRBJ2-5	-	many	CASSLSGGETQYF	TGTGCCAGCAGCCTTAGCGGCGGAGAGACCCAGTACTTC
TRBV7-8	TRBJ2-1	-	-	CASRLRFSADNEQFF	TGTGCCAGCAGACTAAGGTTTAGCGCGGACAATGAGCAGTTCTTC
TRBV3-1	TRBJ2-7	-	few	CASSQDLRGSSYEQYF	TGTGCCAGCAGCCAAGATCTTCGGGGAAGCTCCTACGAGCAGTACTTC
TRBV24-1	TRBJ2-1	-	-	CATSAGGQGGNEQFF	TGTGCCACCAGTGCCGGCGGGCAGGGGGGCAATGAGCAGTTCTTC
TRBV19	TRBJ2-5	TRBD1	-	CASSMLTGAGETQYF	TGTGCCAGTAGTATGCTGACAGGGGCAGGAGAGACCCAGTACTTC
TRBV2	TRBJ2-1	-	many	CASSEFRVAGWGNEQFF	TGTGCCAGCAGTGAATTTAGAGTGGCGGGCTGGGGCAATGAGCAGTTCTTC
TRBV7-2	TRBJ1-4	-	many	CASSPGDTTNEKLFF	TGTGCCAGCAGCCCCGGGGACACAACTAATGAAAAACTGTTTTTT